This entry describes one T cell receptor beta chain. The germline V gene encodes CDR1 SGHRS and CDR2 YFSETQ. This CDR3 is 14 amino acids long. The V end was cut by 4 bases, the J end by 4 bases, with 12 bases between. This sample is part of a study of shared clonotypes between healthy human individuals. Measured with immunoSEQ multiplex PCR; TCRdb has only the in-frame clones, and not every one. The repertoire has hundreds of thousands of clones, around 73% of them found once; the top ten carry 1.5% to 2%. Sequencing was carried out using memory CD4+ T cells sorted from blood. Subset denoted: CD45RA-negative fraction. The clonotype comes from a woman aged 25 to 39 in good health. The J gene is TRBJ2-1, the V gene TRBV5-1, with a possible D match to TRBD2 (6 bases). CDR3 bases: TGCGCCAGCAGCGGGGGACTCGGTTACAATGAGCAGTTCTTC. Its protein product is CASSGGLGYNEQFF.